This T cell receptor (delta chain) was identified during a study of γδ T cells in repeated Plasmodium falciparum infection. About the study: Age- and gender-matched Australian children served as comparison for malaria-exposed Malian children. Donors had four controlled P. falciparum NF54 infections over roughly 640 days.

TCRdb used CATT to re-call clones from the multiplex PCR reads. The repertoire consists of 70,000 to 95,000 delta-chain clones, with roughly 1.4% occurring once and the leading ten covering around 8.3%. Study-wide points: Malian children's Vdelta2-negative repertoires appeared more expanded and less diverse than Australians'. Repeated controlled infections reportedly drove waves of new clonotype selection in Vdelta2-negative, mostly Vdelta1+, gammadelta repertoires.

CDR1 is TSWWSYY and CDR2 is QGS in the germline V gene. This CDR3 is built from 19 residues. Gammadelta T cells were flow-sorted from PBMC into Vgamma9/Vdelta2+ and Vdelta2-negative populations for bulk analysis. This clone was counted a few times. The antigen is undetermined. A far bigger clonotype differs at one base, so this is likely a read error. This CDR3 is also generated by other DNA sequences in the sample. Sequencing used gamma-delta T cells from blood. The TCR was taken from a pool of human donors (malaria-infected and uninfected, not separated). The chain is built from TRDV1 and TRDJ1, with 7 bases that match TRDD2. TCRdb carries no J gene annotation; the J gene was assigned here by matching the DNA with germline. For the CDR3, the DNA is TGTGCTCTTGGGGAACCGGGGTTCCTACGGTCTATAGACACCGACAAACTCATCTTT. Amino acid sequence: CALGEPGFLRSIDTDKLIF.